Listed below are T cell receptor beta chains from one sample, sequenced in a study of T cell repertoires in cytomegalovirus infection. Their antigen targets remain unknown. TCRdb ran MiXCR on the reads and lists one entry per CDR3 protein. The sample contains roughly 78,000 distinct CDR3 sequences, 35% to 45% of which appear only once. The sample here was CD8+ T cells from cultured PBMCs, taken from culture after CMV antigen stimulation. Every receptor here comes from a human donor in good health (CMV status not recorded). Some clones in this sample may be carry-over from other donors' samples. CDR3s include the opening cysteine and the closing phenylalanine or tryptophan. The D gene is left open where the match is weak. Not all rows give a size; the values are once, few, many and, for expanded clones, a class.

D gene	V gene	J gene	clone size	CDR3 DNA	CDR3 protein
-	TRBV14	TRBJ2-1	-	TGTGCCAGCAGCCAAGGTTCGGAGTGGGGGAGCTACAATGAGCAGTTCTTC	CASSQGSEWGSYNEQFF
-	TRBV6-2/TRBV6-3	TRBJ2-3	-	TGTGCCAGCAGTTACCCCACAGATACGCAGTATTTT	CASSYPTDTQYF
-	TRBV4-2	TRBJ2-2	-	TGTGCCAGCAGCCAATTGGAGGGCGGGGAGCTGTTTTTT	CASSQLEGGELFF
TRBD2	TRBV24-1	TRBJ2-2	many	TGTGCCACCGATAGCGGGGACACCACCGGGGAGCTGTTTTTT	CATDSGDTTGELFF
-	TRBV10-3	TRBJ2-3	-	TGTGCCATCCGAACGGGGGGCTCCACAGATACGCAGTATTTT	CAIRTGGSTDTQYF
TRBD1	TRBV7-9	TRBJ2-1	few	TGTGCCAGCAGCGTGGGGACAGGTCAGAACCCCTACAATGAGCAGTTCTTC	CASSVGTGQNPYNEQFF
-	TRBV6-5	TRBJ2-1	-	TGTGCCAGCAGCCCTATCGGGGCCCATGAGCAGTTCTTC	CASSPIGAHEQFF
-	TRBV4-1	TRBJ1-5	-	TGCGCCAGCAGCCAAGATCCCGGGGTCGGTCAGCCCCAGCATTTT	CASSQDPGVGQPQHF
-	TRBV9	TRBJ1-5	-	TGTGCCAGCAGCGCAAGCAGGGGAAATCAGCCCCAGCATTTT	CASSASRGNQPQHF
-	TRBV7-2	TRBJ2-3	few	TGTGCCAGCAGCGTAGACAGCCTTTCGCAGTATTTT	CASSVDSLSQYF
-	TRBV7-2	TRBJ1-5	few	TGTGCCAGCAGCCAATACACCGGGTTGCAGCCCCAGCATTTT	CASSQYTGLQPQHF
TRBD2	TRBV7-6	TRBJ2-3	few	TGTGCCAGCAGCTTTAGCGGGAACACAGATACGCAGTATTTT	CASSFSGNTDTQYF
TRBD1	TRBV4-2	TRBJ1-1	-	TGTGCCAGCAGCCAAGGAGGGGGCGAAGCTTTCTTT	CASSQGGGEAFF
-	TRBV28	TRBJ1-1	-	TGTGCCAGCAGCTCGGGGACCCTGGATGTTGCTGAAGCTTTCTTT	CASSSGTLDVAEAFF
TRBD2	TRBV20-1	TRBJ2-3	once	TGCAGTGCTTCCCGACTAGCGGGGAGGACCACAGATACGCAGTATTTT	CSASRLAGRTTDTQYF
TRBD2	TRBV10-3	TRBJ2-5	-	TGTGCCATCAGTGACAACGGACTAGCGGGGGGAAGGGGAGAGACCCAGTACTTC	CAISDNGLAGGRGETQYF
-	TRBV7-6	TRBJ2-7	few	TGTGCCAGCAGCCCTAACGGGTTCTCCTACGAGCAGTACTTC	CASSPNGFSYEQYF
TRBD2	TRBV2	TRBJ2-3	few	TGTGCCAGCAGCTGGGGACTAGCGGGGGGGCCAACCGATACGCAGTATTTT	CASSWGLAGGPTDTQYF
TRBD2	TRBV12-3/TRBV12-4	TRBJ2-1	few	TGTGCCAGCAGTTTTGGGCTAGCGGGGGCCTGGAGCTCCTACAATGAGCAGTTCTTC	CASSFGLAGAWSSYNEQFF
-	TRBV7-2	TRBJ2-2	many	TGTGCCAGCAGCTTACTACACACCGGGGAGCTGTTTTTT	CASSLLHTGELFF
TRBD2	TRBV7-9	TRBJ2-1	-	TGTGCCAGCAGCCAGTCCGCCGGGACTAGCGGGCCCTCCTACAATGAGCAGTTCTTC	CASSQSAGTSGPSYNEQFF
-	TRBV6-6	TRBJ2-5	-	TGTGCCAGCAGCCCAGGGAAGCGCGGAGAGACCCAGTACTTC	CASSPGKRGETQYF
-	TRBV6-1	TRBJ1-1	-	TGTGCCAGCAGGCCCGACGCAGGGGCCACTGAAGCTTTCTTT	CASRPDAGATEAFF
-	TRBV6-5	TRBJ2-3	-	TGTGCCAGCAGCTACTCAAGCACAGATACGCAGTATTTT	CASSYSSTDTQYF
-	TRBV7-9	TRBJ1-6	-	TGTGCCAGCAGCTTGTTCGAGACAGATAATTCACCCCTCCACTTT	CASSLFETDNSPLHF
-	TRBV12-3/TRBV12-4	TRBJ1-4	-	TGTGCCAGCAGTCTCCCGACCCGGGAAAAACTGTTTTTT	CASSLPTREKLFF
-	TRBV12-3/TRBV12-4	TRBJ2-3	once	TGTGCCAGCAGTTTCCCGGCAGGAAGCACAGATACGCAGTATTTT	CASSFPAGSTDTQYF
-	TRBV20-1	TRBJ2-5	few	TGCAGTGCTAAAATTTTGGGGGACGTCGAAGAGACCCAGTACTTC	CSAKILGDVEETQYF
-	TRBV4-3	TRBJ1-2	once	TGCGCCAGCAGCCAAGATACCAGGGACTATGGCTACACCTTC	CASSQDTRDYGYTF
-	TRBV28	TRBJ2-7	few	TGTGCCAGCAGATTCGGTGATGAGACCTACGAGCAGTACTTC	CASRFGDETYEQYF
-	TRBV11-2	TRBJ1-3	-	TGTGCCAGCAGCTTAGGGGGGGCCTCTGGAAACACCATATATTTT	CASSLGGASGNTIYF
-	TRBV4-1	TRBJ2-7	few	TGCGCCAGCAGCCAACAACCCACAGGTTACGAGCAGTACTTC	CASSQQPTGYEQYF
TRBD1	TRBV5-6	TRBJ2-1	-	TGTGCCAGCAGCTGGGGGACAGGGAACAATGAGCAGTTCTTC	CASSWGTGNNEQFF
-	TRBV6-1	TRBJ2-7	-	TGTGCCAGCAGTGAAGTCGTCTTCCGGGGGTACGAGCAGTACTTC	CASSEVVFRGYEQYF
-	TRBV6-5	TRBJ1-2	-	TGTGCCAGCAGTCCCGGGCCTGGGGAATATGGCTACACCTTC	CASSPGPGEYGYTF
TRBD1	TRBV5-6	TRBJ2-7	-	TGTGCCAGCAGCTTCGGGACAGGGTTCGGCGAGCAGTACTTC	CASSFGTGFGEQYF
-	TRBV6-5	TRBJ1-1	-	TGTGCCAGCAGTTCGTGGGGGAACACTGAAGCTTTCTTT	CASSSWGNTEAFF
-	TRBV11-2	TRBJ2-2	-	TGTGCCAGCAGCTTAGTGGCCGGCACCGGGGAGCTGTTTTTT	CASSLVAGTGELFF
-	TRBV11-2	TRBJ2-3	-	TGTGCCAGCAGCTTAGATAGTCCATATTCTAGCACAGATACGCAGTATTTT	CASSLDSPYSSTDTQYF
-	TRBV9	TRBJ2-3	-	TGTGCCAGCAGCGTAGACGAGCCCACAGATACGCAGTATTTT	CASSVDEPTDTQYF
-	TRBV12-5	TRBJ1-1	few	TGTGCTAGTGGTTTGTCTTCAGGGAAGGCGGCTTTCTTT	CASGLSSGKAAFF
-	TRBV7-6	TRBJ2-5	-	TGTGCCAGCAGCGTAGACCCAAGCCAGGAGACCCAGTACTTC	CASSVDPSQETQYF
TRBD1	TRBV7-2	TRBJ1-2	-	TGTGCCAGCAGCTTATGGACTGAGGGGGCCTATGGCTACACCTTC	CASSLWTEGAYGYTF
-	TRBV12-3/TRBV12-4	TRBJ2-7	-	TGTGCCAGCAGTCCGGGACTGGCCTACGAGCAGTACTTC	CASSPGLAYEQYF
-	TRBV27	TRBJ2-1	-	TGTGCCAGCAGCCCAGTGGGGATGGGACACAATGAGCAGTTCTTC	CASSPVGMGHNEQFF